This TCR beta chain was captured in a study of blood T cell repertoires in COVID-19. Study summary: Both acute and convalescent COVID-19 samples were obtained from the United States, Italy and Spain. The analysed material was cDNA or gDNA that came from T cells, B-cell-depleted T cells, or PBMCs.

This clone was recorded only once. There are 17 residues in the CDR3. CDR1 is SGDLS, CDR2 YYNGEE, per germline. Trimming shortened V by 0 bases and J by 5 bases, and 15 bases separated the two germline ends. In the authors' methods: Amplification with reference gene primers provided the estimates of nucleated cell counts. The table came from immunoSEQ multiplex PCR; TCRdb's copy has only in-frame clones and leaves some out. V and J calls and clone size are given by that table; D and trimming were obtained from the DNA. Among 250,000 or so clones listed, about nine tenths were seen once. Specimen: peripheral blood. The V gene is TRBV9, the J gene TRBJ1-6; the D is unclear. The TCR was taken from a woman in her sixties or seventies with acute or convalescent COVID-19. The CDR3 sequence: CASSVAATGANNSPLHF. Written as DNA, the CDR3 is TGTGCCAGCAGCGTAGCTGCCACGGGTGCGAATAATTCACCCCTCCACTTT.